This TCR beta chain appears in the sequencing data of a study of CD8 T cells in ankylosing spondylitis. Study-wide findings and caveats: There was reportedly significant enrichment of clones that were disease-linked in matched ankylosing spondylitis synovial fluid.

MiXCR, applied by TCRdb to the 5' RACE reads, yields one record per CDR3 protein. The sample records 85,000 to 100,000 distinct CDR3 sequences, 7.5% to 9% being singletons. This clonotype was counted many times. Its antigen is not known. Germline values: CDR1 SGHVS, CDR2 FNYEAQ. This CDR3 is 14 amino acids long. V lost 6 bases and J 2 bases, leaving 10 bases between the germline ends. This TCR came from a male donor with ankylosing spondylitis or in good health (not recorded which). Sequenced input: blood, either unsorted or a sorted T cell fraction (not recorded which). This chain joins TRBV7-6 and TRBJ2-2; the D is unclear. Here the CDR3 DNA reads TGTGCCAGCAGTCCTAACTCAAACACCGGGGAGCTGTTTTTT. Protein sequence: CASSPNSNTGELFF.